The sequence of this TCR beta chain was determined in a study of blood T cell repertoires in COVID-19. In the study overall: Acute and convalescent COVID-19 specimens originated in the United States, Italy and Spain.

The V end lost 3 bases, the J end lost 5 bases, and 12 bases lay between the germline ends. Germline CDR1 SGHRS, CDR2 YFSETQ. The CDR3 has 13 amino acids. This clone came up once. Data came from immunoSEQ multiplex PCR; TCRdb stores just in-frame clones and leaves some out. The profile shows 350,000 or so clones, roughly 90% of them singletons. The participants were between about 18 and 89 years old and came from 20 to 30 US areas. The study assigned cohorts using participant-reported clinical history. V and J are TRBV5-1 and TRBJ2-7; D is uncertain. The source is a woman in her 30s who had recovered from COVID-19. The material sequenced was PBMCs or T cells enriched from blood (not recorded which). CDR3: CASSSLMGDEQYF. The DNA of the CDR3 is TGCGCCAGCAGCTCCCTTATGGGCGACGAGCAGTACTTC.